Below, 28 T cell receptor beta chains from the same sample are listed, as sequenced in a study of T cell responses to AZD1222 COVID-19 vaccine. Clones were sequenced by immunoSEQ multiplex PCR, and TCRdb holds only the in-frame ones, with some missing. The data contain about 270,000 clones, 94% of them singletons. Sequencing used peripheral blood, obtained 28 days after the second AZD1222 dose. These receptors all come from an adult who received the AZD1222 COVID-19 vaccine.

The chain recombines TRBV29-1 with TRBJ2-2; perhaps TRBD2 as D (6 bases). This CDR3 has 13 amino acids. Trimming removed 4 bases at V and 9 bases at J, with 15 bases between. Germline CDR1 is SQVTM and CDR2 is ANQGSEA. This CDR3 reads CSVVAGLGRELFF. CDR3 nucleotide sequence: TGCAGCGTTGTGGCGGGGTTGGGCCGGGAGCTGTTTTTT.

The gene calls are TRBV9 and TRBJ2-4; D is perhaps TRBD2 (7 bases). This CDR3 contains 13 residues. With 3 bases removed from V and 11 bases from J, the gap between germline ends came to 15 bases. Germline V gene sequence: CDR1 SGDLS, CDR2 YYNGEE. This CDR3 is CASSAPGGQLQYF. The DNA for the CDR3 is TGTGCCAGCAGCGCCCCCGGGGGGCAGCTTCAGTACTTC.

This clone was picked up one time. The V and J genes are TRBV21-1 and TRBJ2-3; the table names TRBD2, a call not compared with the DNA. TRBV21-1 counts as a pseudogene. CDR3 length equals 12 residues. Here the CDR3 reads CASSKQRGTQYF. DNA for the CDR3: TGTGCCAGCAGCAAGCAACGCGGTACGCAGTATTTT.

CDR3 loop: CASSPIQWAGVDTQYF. The CDR3 DNA follows: TGCGCCAGCAGCCCCATTCAGTGGGCAGGGGTAGATACGCAGTATTTT. The V call is TRBV4-1, the J call TRBJ2-3; TRBD1 might be the D (6 bases). The V gene's germline CDR1 is MGHRA and CDR2 YSYEKL. The germline V and J ends were trimmed by 4 bases and 5 bases, with 19 bases remaining between them. The CDR3 covers 16 residues.

The chain couples TRBV7-2 to TRBJ2-1, with 10 bases that match TRBD2. Germline V gene lookup returns CDR1 SGHTA and CDR2 FQGNSA. J was trimmed by 13 bases and V by 5 bases; bases with no gene match: 11. This CDR3 has 14 residues. CDR3 protein: CASSLRTSGPYQFF. The CDR3 DNA is TGTGCCAGCAGCCTCAGGACTAGCGGTCCGTACCAGTTCTTC.

The gene calls are TRBV7-2 and TRBJ1-2; D is perhaps TRBD1 (5 bases). The CDR3 is 13 amino acids. Germline V gene lookup returns CDR1 SGHTA and CDR2 FQGNSA. The ends were cut back, 1 base at V and 7 bases at J, with 10 bases in the middle. The CDR3 nucleotides read TGTGCCAGCAGCTTAGTCAGGGTAACTGGCTACACCTTC. It translates to CASSLVRVTGYTF.

This rearrangement joins TRBV5-1 to TRBJ2-1; a weak D match, TRBD2 (5 bases). There are 12 residues in the CDR3. V shed 2 bases and J shed 7 bases, with 7 bases lying between them. Looked up from germline, CDR1 is SGHRS and CDR2 is YFSETQ. This chain's CDR3 is CASSFSGNEQFF. The CDR3 DNA is TGCGCCAGCAGCTTTTCGGGGAATGAGCAGTTCTTC.

The chain is built from TRBV5-1 and TRBJ2-2, with D maybe TRBD1 (6 bases). This CDR3 is 13 amino acids long. With 0 bases removed from V and 6 bases from J, the gap between germline ends came to 6 bases. CDR1 and CDR2 (germline): SGHRS, YFSETQ. The CDR3 DNA reads as TGCGCCAGCAGCTTGGGACAGGCCGGGGAGCTGTTTTTT. Translated, it gives CASSLGQAGELFF.

This clone was observed a handful of times. The J gene is TRBJ2-7, the V gene TRBV2; unclear D gene. This CDR3 contains 12 residues. Germline CDR1 reads SNHLY; CDR2 reads FYNNEI. Trimming pared 10 bases from V and 3 bases from J, leaving 13 bases between. CDR3 loop: CATRALDYEQYF. Here the CDR3 DNA reads TGTGCCACCCGGGCCTTAGACTACGAGCAGTACTTC. The whole variable domain, remainder taken from reference TRBV2 and TRBJ2-7, is EPEVTQTPSHQVTQMGQEVILRCVPISNHLYFYWYRQILGQKVEFLVSFYNNEISEKSEIFDDQFSVERPDGSNFTLKIRSTKLEDSAMYFCATRALDYEQYFGPGTRLTVT.

This chain uses TRBV7-2 with TRBJ2-1, with no clear D. V was shortened by 5 bases and J by 4 bases, with 12 bases between the two germline ends. The germline gives CDR1 SGHTA, CDR2 FQGNSA. This CDR3 contains 14 residues. The CDR3 loop is CASSPQWSYNEQFF. The CDR3, as DNA: TGTGCCAGCAGCCCTCAGTGGTCGTACAATGAGCAGTTCTTC. The variable domain in full, with the rest retrieved from reference TRBV7-2 and TRBJ2-1, is GAGVSQSPSNKVTEKGKDVELRCDPISGHTALYWYRQSLGQGLEFLIYFQGNSAPDKSGLPSDRFSAERTGGSVSTLTIQRTQQEDSAVYLCASSPQWSYNEQFFGPGTRLTVL.

The CDR3 region has the DNA TGCGCCAGCAGCACACAGGGCGAGCAGTACTTC. Translating gives CASSTQGEQYF. The V gene is TRBV5-1, the J gene TRBJ2-7; weak D call: TRBD1 (6 bases). The V gene lost 4 bases and the J gene lost 6 bases, with 8 bases spanning the gap. This CDR3 spans 11 amino acids. CDR1 is SGHRS and CDR2 is YFSETQ in the germline V gene.

Only one count was recorded for this clone. The chain has TRBV28 and TRBJ2-7, with 7 bases identical to TRBD1. The germline V gene encodes CDR1 MDHEN and CDR2 SYDVKM. Trimming took 2 bases from V and 2 from J; bases not matched to a gene: 6. The CDR3 has 15 residues. Here the CDR3 reads CASSLPTGITYEQYF. The CDR3 DNA follows: TGTGCCAGCAGTTTACCGACAGGGATAACCTACGAGCAGTACTTC.

This CDR3 reads CSVDPWGETQYF. In nucleotides, the CDR3 is TGCAGCGTTGACCCCTGGGGGGAGACCCAGTACTTC. This chain joins TRBV29-1 and TRBJ2-5, with D perhaps matching TRBD1 or TRBD2 (5 bases each). CDR3 size: 12 residues. In germline, CDR1 is SQVTM, CDR2 ANQGSEA. The V gene lost 3 bases and the J gene lost 5 bases, with 10 bases spanning the gap.

V gene TRBV27 combines with J gene TRBJ2-2; D gene uncertain. V dropped 6 bases and J dropped 6 bases, with 11 bases sitting between them. The CDR3 is made up of 13 amino acids. Germline lookup yields CDR1 MNHEY and CDR2 SMNVEV (reference sequence). CDR3 DNA: TGTGCCAGCAGCTACCGTGGGGCCGGGGAGCTGTTTTTT. This codes for CASSYRGAGELFF.

The CDR3 nucleotides read TGTGCCAGCAGCTACCCCCAAGGGGAGCTGTTTTTT. Protein sequence: CASSYPQGELFF. The chain uses TRBV3-1 (or the pseudogene TRBV3-2) and TRBJ2-2; D is unresolved. V lost 5 bases and J lost 8, with 9 bases in between. Germline V gene lookup returns CDR1 LGHDT and CDR2 YNNKEL (reference sequence). The CDR3 runs to 12 residues.

The V call is TRBV7-2, the J call TRBJ1-1; a possible D gene is TRBD1 (5 bases). CDR1 SGHTA and CDR2 FQGNSA come from the germline V gene. Trimming stripped 5 bases from V and 4 bases from J, with 14 bases between. The CDR3 is made up of 14 amino acids. DNA for the CDR3: TGTGCCAGCAGCGCCACAGGCTGGGGCACTGAAGCTTTCTTT. This gives the protein CASSATGWGTEAFF.

The rearrangement uses TRBV7-2 and TRBJ1-2; D is undetermined. V dropped 5 bases and J dropped 8 bases, with 21 bases sitting between them. The CDR3 is made up of 15 amino acids. Germline loops: CDR1 SGHTA, CDR2 FQGNSA. CDR3 in DNA: TGTGCCAGCAGCCCCCGTGAGGCTCTCCCAGGAGGCTACACCTTC. This translates into CASSPREALPGGYTF.

This sequence joins TRBV4-3 and TRBJ1-1; D is unresolved. The ends were cut back, 2 bases at V and 4 bases at J, with 14 bases in the middle. The germline gives CDR1 LGHNA, CDR2 YSLEER. The CDR3 sequence is 15 residues long. Here the CDR3 DNA reads TGCGCCAGCAGCCAATACGAGGGCGCAGGCACTGAAGCTTTCTTT. Its translation is CASSQYEGAGTEAFF.

This clone was counted once. This sequence joins TRBV5-1 and TRBJ2-4; TRBD2 matches 7 bases. CDR3 size: 15 residues. V lost 4 bases, J lost 2 bases, and 6 bases stayed unmatched. CDR1 and CDR2 from the germline V gene are SGHRS and YFSETQ. CDR3 sequence (DNA): TGCGCCAGCAGCCGGGGGGACGGGACCAAAAACATTCAGTACTTC. Residues: CASSRGDGTKNIQYF.

The chain joins TRBV9 to TRBJ2-5; either TRBD1 or TRBD2 may fit D (7 bases each). CDR3 size: 15 residues. Trimming removed 2 bases at V and 4 bases at J, with 15 bases between. Germline lookup yields CDR1 SGDLS and CDR2 YYNGEE. The CDR3 loop reads CASSVGRGLGETQYF. The DNA of the CDR3 is TGTGCCAGCAGCGTTGGGAGGGGGCTGGGAGAGACCCAGTACTTC.

The V call is TRBV7-6, the J call TRBJ2-2; D unresolved. Per the germline V gene, CDR1 is SGHVS and CDR2 is FNYEAQ. The ends were cut back, 5 bases at V and 5 bases at J, with 12 bases in the middle. The CDR3 consists of 14 residues. The CDR3 bases are TGTGCCAGCAGCCCGCCCTCCTTTACCGGGGAGCTGTTTTTT. Protein sequence: CASSPPSFTGELFF.

The chain carries TRBV10-2 and TRBJ2-7; 7 bases line up with TRBD2. This CDR3 has 15 amino acids. V shed 5 bases and J 0 bases; nucleotides not matched to a gene: 7. Germline assignment: CDR1 WSHSY and CDR2 SAAADI. CDR3 DNA: TGCGCCAGCAGTTCTACTAGCGTGGACTCCTACGAGCAGTACTTC. It translates to CASSSTSVDSYEQYF.

This clone came up once. The chain uses TRBV5-1 and TRBJ2-2, with 8 nucleotides matching TRBD2. CDR1 SGHRS and CDR2 YFSETQ come from the germline V gene. This CDR3 spans 18 amino acids. After removal of 0 bases from V and 1 base from J, the junction contained 8 bases not matched to a gene. CDR3 nucleotides: TGCGCCAGCAGCTTGGGAAGCGGGAGAGGTCTGAACACCGGGGAGCTGTTTTTT. As protein: CASSLGSGRGLNTGELFF.

The chain couples TRBV7-2 to TRBJ2-3; 8 bases fit TRBD2. In germline, CDR1 is SGHTA, CDR2 FQGNSA. The J segment lost 6 bases and the V segment lost 5 bases, leaving 4 bases of the junction unmatched. The CDR3 has 13 residues. CDR3 region: CASSREREDTQYF. DNA of the CDR3: TGTGCCAGCAGCCGAGAGCGGGAGGATACGCAGTATTTT.

The chain couples TRBV5-5 to TRBJ2-7; 9 bases line up with TRBD1. Germline V gene lookup returns CDR1 SGHKS and CDR2 YYEKEE (reference sequence). The CDR3 is 15 amino acids. Trimming took 3 bases from V and 3 from J; bases not matched to a gene: 7. In DNA, the CDR3 is TGTGCCAGCAGCTCTCCGGGACAGGGAATCTACGAGCAGTACTTC. It encodes CASSSPGQGIYEQYF.

The chain is built from TRBV3-1 (or the pseudogene TRBV3-2) and TRBJ2-2; D remains unclear. This CDR3 has 13 amino acids. From germline, CDR1 is LGHDT and CDR2 YNNKEL (reference sequence). The V and J ends lost 0 bases and 7 bases respectively, with 6 bases between them. CDR3 residues: CASSQDLVGELFF. CDR3 nucleotides: TGTGCCAGCAGCCAAGATCTTGTCGGGGAGCTGTTTTTT.

This chain uses TRBV20-1 with TRBJ2-1; TRBD2 is a possible D gene (6 bases). Germline V gene lookup returns CDR1 DFQATT and CDR2 SNEGSKA (reference sequence). The length of the CDR3 is 13 residues. Deletions cut 3 bases from V and 3 bases from J, with 9 bases between. The CDR3 region has the DNA TGCAGTGCTAGTGGCGGGAACTACAATGAGCAGTTCTTC. Protein sequence: CSASGGNYNEQFF.

The chain has TRBV27 and TRBJ1-1, with TRBD1 matching 9 bases. Unmatched junction bases numbered 4, after V lost 5 bases and J lost 6 bases. The germline gives CDR1 MNHEY, CDR2 SMNVEV (reference sequence). The CDR3 contains 13 residues. The CDR3 region has the DNA TGTGCCAGCAGTACGACAGGGGGACCTGAAGCTTTCTTT. It codes for CASSTTGGPEAFF.